Following are 20 T cell receptor beta chains from one sample sequenced in a study of cytomegalovirus exposure and HLA in healthy donors. The PCR ran on 60 Vbeta and 13 Jbeta primers. TCRdb's copy holds only in-frame clones and misses some; the assay was immunoSEQ multiplex PCR. Of 130,000 or so clones in the sample, around 66% were seen once. Sequences were obtained from PBMCs. The receptors were gathered from a man aged 18 to 35 in good health and CMV-seronegative.

The CDR3 DNA is TGTGCCAGCTCAGCCGACAGCCGCGAGCAGTACTTC. Amino acids: CASSADSREQYF. This chain connects TRBV18 to TRBJ2-7; perhaps TRBD1 as D (5 bases). CDR3 length: 12 amino acids. Per the germline V gene, CDR1 is KGHSH and CDR2 is LQKENI. V was shortened by 5 bases and J by 6 bases, with 11 bases between the two germline ends.

The rearrangement uses TRBV9 and TRBJ2-7; D may be TRBD1 (6 bases). Germline V gives CDR1 SGDLS, CDR2 YYNGEE. The germline V and J ends were trimmed by 3 bases and 1 base, with 11 bases remaining between them. The CDR3 runs to 14 residues. The CDR3 DNA reads TGTGCCAGCAGCGCCTACGGACAGTCCTACGAGCAGTACTTC. Its protein product is CASSAYGQSYEQYF.

This clone was seen more than once but under ten times. This sequence joins TRBV6-5 and TRBJ2-1; D possibly corresponds to TRBD2 (5 bases). The CDR3 length is 13 residues. Trimming shortened V by 3 bases and J by 7 bases, and 10 bases separated the two germline ends. Germline V gene lookup returns CDR1 MNHEY and CDR2 SVGAGI. In DNA form, the CDR3 reads TGTGCCAGCAGTTATGGGGTAGCGAATGAGCAGTTCTTC. It specifies CASSYGVANEQFF.

This clone has more than one count but fewer than ten. The V and J genes are TRBV7-2 and TRBJ2-7; no definite D call. Trimming cost V 5 bases and J 0 bases, with 11 bases left between them. The CDR3 is 14 residues long. CDR1 is SGHTA and CDR2 is FQGNSA in the germline V gene. The CDR3: CASSEEFSSYEQYF. In nucleotides, the CDR3 is TGTGCCAGCAGCGAAGAGTTTAGCTCCTACGAGCAGTACTTC.

V and J are TRBV11-2 and TRBJ1-3; 8 bases agree with TRBD1. CDR3 length: 14 residues. V shed 5 bases, J shed 3 bases, and the junction held 3 bases outside the gene matches. The germline gives CDR1 SGHAT, CDR2 FQNNGV. Written as DNA, the CDR3 is TGTGCCAGCAGCAGACAGGGGTTTGGAAACACCATATATTTT. Its protein is CASSRQGFGNTIYF.

In this sample, this clone turned up once. The chain couples TRBV29-1 to TRBJ2-1; 11 nucleotides match TRBD2. This CDR3 region has 14 residues. Germline-derived CDR1 and CDR2 are SQVTM and ANQGSEA. Trimming took 3 bases from V and 5 from J; bases not matched to a gene: 3. The CDR3 DNA sequence: TGCAGCGTTGACACTAGCGGGGGAAACAATGAGCAGTTCTTC. Amino acids: CSVDTSGGNNEQFF.

This clone was seen only once. V is TRBV19 and J is TRBJ1-4; D uncertain. Germline values: CDR1 LNHDA, CDR2 SQIVND (reference sequence). Trimming took 9 bases from V and 5 from J, leaving 13 bases between them. CDR3 length: 13 amino acids. The CDR3 region is CASARRENEKLFF. The CDR3 DNA follows: TGTGCCAGCGCAAGGCGGGAAAATGAAAAACTGTTTTTT.

The chain employs TRBV18 and TRBJ1-1; D not resolved. CDR1 and CDR2 (germline): KGHSH, LQKENI. Trimming removed 4 bases from V and 4 bases from J, with 13 bases in between. The CDR3 extends over 14 amino acids. The DNA of the CDR3 is TGTGCCAGCTCACGACGGAGTGATAGCACTGAAGCTTTCTTT. This sequence encodes CASSRRSDSTEAFF.

The J gene is TRBJ1-1, the V gene TRBV4-3, with a possible D match to TRBD1 (6 bases). This CDR3 is 14 amino acids long. V lost 0 bases to trimming and J lost 4 bases, with 9 bases between them. Per the germline V gene, CDR1 is LGHNA and CDR2 is YSLEER. CDR3 in amino acids: CASSQDARGTEAFF. DNA for the CDR3: TGCGCCAGCAGCCAAGATGCCAGGGGCACTGAAGCTTTCTTT.

This chain connects TRBV28 to TRBJ1-4, with D hard to call. The CDR3 runs to 13 residues. Germline V gene lookup returns CDR1 MDHEN and CDR2 SYDVKM. V was clipped by 10 bases and J by 7 bases, with 16 bases between them. The CDR3 DNA reads as TGTGCCACCGAGGACTCCCGGGCTGAAAAACTGTTTTTT. Translating it yields CATEDSRAEKLFF. Together with reference TRBV28 and TRBJ1-4, the CDR3 gives the full variable domain: DVKVTQSSRYLVKRTGEKVFLECVQDMDHENMFWYRQDPGLGLRLIYFSYDVKMKEKGDIPEGYSVSREKKERFSLILESASTNQTSMYLCATEDSRAEKLFFGSGTQLSVL.

J is TRBJ2-1 and V is TRBV7-9; TRBD2 is a possible D gene (5 bases). Trimming cost V 6 bases and J 6 bases, with 6 bases left between them. The CDR3 has 11 amino acids. CDR1 and CDR2 from the germline V gene are SEHNR and FQNEAQ (reference sequence). CDR3 sequence: CASSRGNEQFF. In nucleotides, the CDR3 is TGTGCCAGCAGTCGGGGCAATGAGCAGTTCTTC. Together with reference TRBV7-9 and TRBJ2-1, the CDR3 gives the full variable domain: DTGVSQNPRHKITKRGQNVTFRCDPISEHNRLYWYRQTLGQGPEFLTYFQNEAQLEKSRLLSDRFSAERPKGSFSTLEIQRTEQGDSAMYLCASSRGNEQFFGPGTRLTVL.

The chain recombines TRBV4-1 with TRBJ2-3; D possibly corresponds to TRBD2 (5 bases). Trimming took off 4 bases at V and 1 base at J, with 15 bases between the two ends. Germline lookup yields CDR1 MGHRA and CDR2 YSYEKL. The CDR3 sequence is 16 residues long. CDR3 DNA: TGCGCCAGCAGCCCCTTACCAGCGGCTGGCACAGATACGCAGTATTTT. It encodes CASSPLPAAGTDTQYF.

V gene TRBV6-5 combines with J gene TRBJ2-3; 10 bases align to TRBD1. The CDR3 spans 15 residues. Trimming cost V 4 bases and J 7 bases; bases outside gene matches: 8. CDR1 is MNHEY, CDR2 SVGAGI, per germline. This CDR3 reads CASSLSGQGVNTQYF. CDR3 bases: TGTGCCAGCAGTTTGAGTGGACAGGGGGTAAATACGCAGTATTTT.

The V gene is TRBV6-1, the J gene TRBJ1-1; no reliable D call. Germline V gene sequence: CDR1 MNHNS, CDR2 SASEGT. This CDR3 is 15 amino acids long. The germline V and J ends were trimmed by 5 bases and 2 bases, with 15 bases remaining between them. CDR3 loop: CASSTLGEPNTEAFF. In nucleotides, the CDR3 is TGTGCCAGCAGTACCCTCGGGGAGCCCAACACTGAAGCTTTCTTT.

This chain connects TRBV5-1 to TRBJ2-1; 14 bases line up with TRBD2. This CDR3 has 18 amino acids. With V trimmed by 4 bases and J by 0 bases, 6 bases remained unmatched. Germline V gene lookup returns CDR1 SGHRS and CDR2 YFSETQ. The CDR3, as DNA: TGCGCCAGCAGCATCGGACTAGCGGGGGGAAGCTCCTACAATGAGCAGTTCTTC. Translation: CASSIGLAGGSSYNEQFF.

This CDR3 reads CASSESRRNTEAFF. In DNA, the CDR3 is TGCGCCAGCAGTGAGTCGAGGAGGAACACTGAAGCTTTCTTT. The rearrangement joins TRBV10-2 to TRBJ1-1; the D is unclear. The V and J ends lost 0 bases and 1 base respectively, with 6 bases between them. Germline assignment: CDR1 WSHSY and CDR2 SAAADI. The CDR3 totals 14 residues.

This chain uses TRBV9 with TRBJ2-5; a possible D gene is TRBD2 (6 bases). The CDR3 runs to 12 residues. The V gene's germline CDR1 is SGDLS and CDR2 YYNGEE. Trimming took 6 bases from V and 7 from J, leaving 13 bases between them. The CDR3 DNA is TGTGCCAGCACCTCGACTAGTGGGACCCAGTACTTC. Its translation is CASTSTSGTQYF. Together with reference TRBV9 and TRBJ2-5, the CDR3 gives the full variable domain: DSGVTQTPKHLITATGQRVTLRCSPRSGDLSVYWYQQSLDQGLQFLIQYYNGEERAKGNILERFSAQQFPDLHSELNLSSLELGDSALYFCASTSTSGTQYFGPGTRLLVL.

V usage is TRBV4-1 and J usage is TRBJ2-5, with a tentative D call TRBD1 (5 bases). V lost 4 bases to trimming and J lost 5 bases, with 14 bases between them. The germline gives CDR1 MGHRA, CDR2 YSYEKL. The CDR3 is 14 amino acids. CDR3 nucleotides: TGCGCCAGCAGCCCAGCTAGGGGTTTGGAGACCCAGTACTTC. Residues: CASSPARGLETQYF.

The CDR3 sequence: CASSQVRQYEQYF. The CDR3 nucleotides are TGTGCCAGCAGCCAAGTTCGCCAGTACGAGCAGTACTTC. The chain recombines TRBV4-2 with TRBJ2-7; the D is unclear. V lost 1 base, J lost 4 bases, and 8 bases lay in between. CDR3 length: 13 residues. Germline CDR1 and CDR2: LGHNA and YNFKEQ.

The chain is built from TRBV5-4 and TRBJ2-7; 9 bases map to TRBD2. CDR3 length equals 13 residues. V lost 4 bases and J lost 6; bases outside the gene matches: 5. The germline gives CDR1 SGHNT, CDR2 YYREEE (reference sequence). CDR3 DNA: TGTGCCAGCAGCCGCGGGGGGGCCACCGAGCAGTACTTC. Translated, it gives CASSRGGATEQYF.